The text below deals with one T cell receptor (beta chain). This sample was included in a study of blood T cell repertoires in COVID-19. As for the study in general: Specimens from acute and convalescent COVID-19 originated in the United States, Italy and Spain.

The germline V and J ends were trimmed by 7 bases and 8 bases, with 21 bases remaining between them. The germline gives CDR1 SGDLS, CDR2 YYNGEE. The CDR3 consists of 14 residues. Profiled with immunoSEQ multiplex PCR; TCRdb holds only in-frame clones, not every one. The table has some 200,000 clones, about 81% seen once. Sequenced material: PBMCs or T cells enriched from blood (not recorded which). The chain uses TRBV9 and TRBJ1-1; TRBD1 is a possible D gene (5 bases). The TCR sequence derives from a man in his forties who had recovered from COVID-19. CDR3 nucleotide sequence: TGTGCCAGCGATACGAGCTTTGGGGCGGAAGAAGCTTTCTTT. Translated, it gives CASDTSFGAEEAFF.